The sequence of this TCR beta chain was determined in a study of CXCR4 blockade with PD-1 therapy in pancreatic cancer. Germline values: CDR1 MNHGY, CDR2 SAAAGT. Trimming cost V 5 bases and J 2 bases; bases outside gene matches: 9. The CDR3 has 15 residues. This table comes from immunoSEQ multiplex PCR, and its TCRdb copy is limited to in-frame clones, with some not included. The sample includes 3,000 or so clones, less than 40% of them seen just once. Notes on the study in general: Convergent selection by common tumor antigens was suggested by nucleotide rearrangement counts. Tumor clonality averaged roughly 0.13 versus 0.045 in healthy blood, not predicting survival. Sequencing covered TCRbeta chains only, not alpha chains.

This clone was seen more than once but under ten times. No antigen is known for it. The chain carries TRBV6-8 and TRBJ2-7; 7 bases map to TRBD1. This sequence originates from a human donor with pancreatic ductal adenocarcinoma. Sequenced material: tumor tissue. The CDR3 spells CASSPGQPGTYEQYF. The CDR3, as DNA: TGTGCCAGCAGTCCGGGACAGCCAGGGACCTACGAGCAGTACTTC.